This T cell receptor (beta chain) was obtained from a study of T cell responses to AZD1222 COVID-19 vaccine (dated by TCRdb to about 2021). Background on the whole study: TCR sequencing covered 233 trial participants: around 210 given two doses of AZD1222 and 26 given two doses of MenACWY control vaccine. Enrollment into the trials was organized by age into subgroups of 18-55, 56-69 and 70-plus years, and those subgroups contained approximately 160, 26 and 62 TCR-sequenced participants, respectively.

Sample time point, as interpreted from the label and publication: baseline before first vaccination. What this sample's treatment or condition label stands for: meningococcal conjugate vaccine given as trial control. Vaccinee samples were obtained from the UK trials COV001 and COV002, which included a single-blind randomized controlled phase 2/3 trial of AZD1222 (ChAdOx1 nCoV-19) in healthy adults. Trial participant PBMC samples were collected at day 0 and day 28 after the second dose for TCRbeta chain sequencing. Based on the germline V gene, the CDR1 and CDR2 sequences are SQVTM and ANQGSEA. Relative to germline, V is 8 bases shorter and J is 3 bases shorter, with 16 bases between their ends. From the cysteine up to the phenylalanine, the CDR3 has a length of 13 residues. Here the CDR3 DNA is all that survives: 39 bases in frame from base 1. The CDR3 regions of human TCRbeta chains were subjected to immunosequencing. Per the authors' processing: TCRs in the repertoires were compared against a reference library of SARS-CoV-2-specific TCRs that had been generated with the MIRA antigen-specificity platform. Breadth meant the fraction of unique TCRs that were SARS-CoV-2-associated, whereas depth meant the fraction of total T cells that were SARS-CoV-2-associated. Using the MIRA data, each spike-specific TCR was mapped to the spike region that the TCR reacts to and placed in a CD4 or CD8 class. Log10-transformed breadth and depth values were compared by one-way ANOVA with Sidak's multiple comparisons tests. Drawn from immuneACCESS, this table holds only the in-frame rearrangements with V and J called that TCRdb kept. Clones are partly lost; checked studies trace under half to an unresolved V gene and leave the rest unexplained. That table gives V, J and clone size, and the DNA gave D and trimming. Present in this sample are 140,000 to 150,000 clones, 75% to 95% of which were seen just once. The leading ten clones occupy approximately 3% of the sample.

Study-wide findings and limitations: Epitopes outside the regions mutated in the B.1.351 and B.1.1.7 variants were reportedly recognized by nearly half of the unique spike-specific TCRs. Most participants were white British and females outnumbered males, and the authors suggested that clonal diversity may have been underestimated. A significant rise in spike-specific TCR breadth and depth was observed after two AZD1222 doses relative to day 0 and relative to MenACWY recipients. No day 14 peak-response samples were available, so repertoires were characterized only after the peak T cell response. The 56-69-year group was small, and its depth increase did not reach significance, likely because of low power. Conclusions about previously exposed vaccinees are limited, since just five or six AZD1222 recipients were seropositive for SARS-CoV-2 at baseline. Vaccine-associated CD4 TCRs spanned the whole spike protein, with dominant responses in regions 160-218 and 743-854.

This clone has a single count. Its recognized antigen is unknown. One base away there is no much larger clone; base qualities are not given. The sample consisted of peripheral blood, taken on day 0 of MenACWY control vaccination. In this chain, TRBV29-1 is recombined with TRBJ1-2, with the D gene call left open. The receptor's source is an adult in good health. Here the CDR3 is given as CSISRGSDYGYTF. The nucleotide sequence reads TGCAGCATTTCCCGGGGTTCCGACTATGGCTACACCTTC. The CDR3, completed at both ends by the reference TRBV29-1 and TRBJ1-2 genes, gives the full variable domain SAVISQKPSRDICQRGTSLTIQCQVDSQVTMMFWYRQQPGQSLTLIATANQGSEATYESGFVIDKFPISRPNLTFSTLTVSNMSPEDSSIYLCSISRGSDYGYTFGSGTRLTVV.